This T cell receptor (beta chain) was sequenced during a study of blood T cell repertoires in COVID-19. Clones were read by immunoSEQ multiplex PCR, and TCRdb kept only the in-frame ones, dropping some. The table has 200,000 to 250,000 clones, just under 85% seen once; the top ten hold 1.9%. Germline CDR1 SGHTA, CDR2 FQGNSA. The CDR3 consists of 17 residues. V lost 2 bases, J lost 6 bases, and 11 bases stayed unmatched. This chain joins TRBV7-2 and TRBJ2-1, with 9 bases fitting TRBD2. This clonotype was obtained from a woman older than 75 with acute or convalescent COVID-19. Material: peripheral blood. CDR3 region: CASSLNAGGLVSNEQFF. DNA for the CDR3: TGTGCCAGCAGCTTAAACGCGGGGGGGTTAGTCTCCAATGAGCAGTTCTTC.